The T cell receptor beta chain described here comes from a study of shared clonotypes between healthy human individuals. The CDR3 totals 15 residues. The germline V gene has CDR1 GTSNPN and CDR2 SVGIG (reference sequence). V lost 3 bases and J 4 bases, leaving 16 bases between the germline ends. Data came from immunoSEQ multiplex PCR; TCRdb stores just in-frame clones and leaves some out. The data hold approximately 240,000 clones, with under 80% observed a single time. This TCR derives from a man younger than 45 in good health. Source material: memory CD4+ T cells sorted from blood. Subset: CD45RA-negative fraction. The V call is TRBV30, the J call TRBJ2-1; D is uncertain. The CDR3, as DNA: TGTGCCTGGAGCCTCAATAGACAAAAGTACAATGAGCAGTTCTTC. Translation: CAWSLNRQKYNEQFF.